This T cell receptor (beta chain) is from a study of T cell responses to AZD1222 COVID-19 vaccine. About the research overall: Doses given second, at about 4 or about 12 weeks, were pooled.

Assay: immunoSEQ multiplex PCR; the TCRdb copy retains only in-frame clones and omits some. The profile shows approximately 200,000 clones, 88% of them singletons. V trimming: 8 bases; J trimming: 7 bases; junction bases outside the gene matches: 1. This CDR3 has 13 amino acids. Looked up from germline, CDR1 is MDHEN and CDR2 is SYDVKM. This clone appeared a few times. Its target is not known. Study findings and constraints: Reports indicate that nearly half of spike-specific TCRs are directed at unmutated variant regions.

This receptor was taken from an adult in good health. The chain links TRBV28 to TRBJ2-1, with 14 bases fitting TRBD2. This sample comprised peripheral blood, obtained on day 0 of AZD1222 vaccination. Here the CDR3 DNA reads TGTGCCAGCCGACTAGCGGGGGGGAATGAGCAGTTCTTC. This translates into CASRLAGGNEQFF.